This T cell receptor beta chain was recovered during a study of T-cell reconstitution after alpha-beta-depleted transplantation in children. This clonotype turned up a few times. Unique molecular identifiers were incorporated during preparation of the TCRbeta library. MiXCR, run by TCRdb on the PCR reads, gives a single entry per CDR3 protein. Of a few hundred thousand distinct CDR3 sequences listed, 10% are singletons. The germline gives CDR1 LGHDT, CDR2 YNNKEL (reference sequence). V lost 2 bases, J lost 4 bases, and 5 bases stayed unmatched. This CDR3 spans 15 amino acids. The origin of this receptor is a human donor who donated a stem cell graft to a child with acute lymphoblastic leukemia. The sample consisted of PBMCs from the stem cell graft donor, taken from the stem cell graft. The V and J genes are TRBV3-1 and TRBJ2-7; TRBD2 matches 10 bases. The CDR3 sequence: CASSQPSGSTYEQYF. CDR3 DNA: TGTGCCAGCAGCCAACCTAGCGGGAGTACGTACGAGCAGTACTTC.